Below are 32 T cell receptor beta chains sequenced from a single sample in a study of identical twins. TCRdb passed the 5' RACE reads through MiXCR, listing each CDR3 protein once. This table has 510,000 or so distinct CDR3 sequences, nearly 15% appearing once. This sample also appeared in a second study, on yellow fever vaccine responses in identical twins.

The sequenced sample was CD4+ T cells sorted from blood. The receptors shown here come from a woman under 30 in good health.

This clonotype has just a few counts. The chain couples TRBV5-1 to TRBJ2-1, with 8 bases identical to TRBD2. Germline V lookup: CDR1 SGHRS, CDR2 YFSETQ. J lost 3 bases, V lost 0 bases, and 2 bases had no gene match. The CDR3 contains 15 residues. The CDR3 loop reads CASSLEGLVYNEQFF. The CDR3 nucleotides are TGCGCCAGCAGCTTGGAGGGACTAGTCTACAATGAGCAGTTCTTC.

This chain connects TRBV6-1 to TRBJ2-2; TRBD1 agrees at 8 bases. There are 17 residues in the CDR3. The V gene's germline CDR1 is MNHNS and CDR2 SASEGT. Trimming took 6 bases from V and 5 from J; bases not matched to a gene: 14. The CDR3 is CASRWDRTYSGTGELFF. The CDR3 DNA reads as TGTGCCAGCAGGTGGGACAGGACCTACTCGGGAACCGGGGAGCTGTTTTTT.

This clonotype appeared a few times. This chain joins TRBV11-3 and TRBJ2-7; no clear D gene. This CDR3 is built from 14 residues. Between the trimmed V and J ends, which lost 6 bases and 6 bases, there was a span of 18 bases. CDR1 SGHNT and CDR2 YENEEA come from the germline V gene. This CDR3 reads CASSFSPATSEQYF. In DNA, the CDR3 is TGTGCCAGCAGTTTTTCCCCGGCAACTTCCGAGCAGTACTTC.

This clonotype has ten or more counts. The chain combines TRBV24-1 with TRBJ2-5; 10 positions match TRBD1. Trimming removed 3 bases from V and 5 bases from J; junction bases left unmatched: 8. CDR3 length equals 16 residues. Germline CDR1 reads KGHDR; CDR2 reads SFDVKD. CDR3 residues: CATSDLPGQGTETQYF. The CDR3 DNA sequence: TGTGCCACCAGTGATCTACCGGGACAGGGGACGGAGACCCAGTACTTC.

This clonotype has a handful of counts. The rearrangement uses TRBV5-1 and TRBJ2-3, with D possibly TRBD2 on 6 matching bases. V dropped 2 bases and J dropped 2 bases, with 15 bases sitting between them. The CDR3 sequence is 16 residues long. Germline CDR1 reads SGHRS; CDR2 reads YFSETQ. CDR3 region: CASSFPKTSTTDTQYF. For the CDR3, the DNA is TGCGCCAGCAGCTTTCCGAAAACTAGCACCACAGATACGCAGTATTTT.

Here the CDR3 DNA reads TGTGCCACCTGCGGGGCGGGAGCAGACGAGCAGTTCTTC. Translating gives CATCGAGADEQFF. The chain links TRBV24-1 to TRBJ2-1, with 7 nucleotides matching TRBD2. The J segment lost 10 bases and the V segment lost 9 bases, leaving 11 bases of the junction unmatched. There are 13 residues in the CDR3. Germline V gene sequence: CDR1 KGHDR, CDR2 SFDVKD.

About this clonotype: One junction end does not reproduce the germline sequence, and a read error may be involved. The V gene is TRBV3-1, the J gene TRBJ2-7; 8 nucleotides match TRBD1. This CDR3 has 13 residues. The germline gives CDR1 LGHDT, CDR2 YNNKEL (reference sequence). The CDR3 region is CASSLMPGQGTHF. As DNA, the CDR3 is TGTGCCAGCAGCCTGATGCCTGGACAGGGAACGCACTTC.

The V gene is TRBV7-9, the J gene TRBJ2-2, with TRBD1 as a possible D gene (7 bases). Per the germline V gene, CDR1 is SEHNR and CDR2 is FQNEAQ (reference sequence). V lost 5 bases and J lost 4, with 20 bases in between. This CDR3 is 17 amino acids long. The CDR3 here is CASSAGQWLKSTGELFF. As DNA, the CDR3 is TGTGCCAGCAGCGCGGGACAGTGGTTGAAGAGCACCGGGGAGCTGTTTTTT.

This clonotype was observed once. The chain combines TRBV5-1 with TRBJ2-5; TRBD1 matches at 10 bases. CDR3 length: 15 residues. Germline CDR1 and CDR2: SGHRS and YFSETQ. V lost 7 bases to trimming and J lost 5 bases; unmatched junction nucleotides: 11. The CDR3 is CASGPGTGDLETQYF. CDR3 bases: TGCGCCAGCGGTCCCGGGACAGGGGATTTGGAGACCCAGTACTTC.

This clonotype turned up a few times. The chain joins TRBV27 to TRBJ1-5; 7 nucleotides agree with TRBD1. The CDR3 consists of 15 residues. Germline loops: CDR1 MNHEY, CDR2 SMNVEV (reference sequence). The V segment lost 4 bases and the J segment 4 bases; nucleotides outside the gene matches: 7. The CDR3 nucleotides are TGTGCCAGCAGTTCCGGGACAGTACCTAATCAGCCCCAGCATTTT. Translating gives CASSSGTVPNQPQHF.

This clonotype was recorded a few times. The CDR3 DNA reads as TGTGCCAGCAGCGTCTGGGGGGGACCACACAATGAGCAGTTCTTC. This translates into CASSVWGGPHNEQFF. The chain uses TRBV25-1 and TRBJ2-1; 7 nucleotides line up with TRBD2. CDR1 MGHDK and CDR2 SYGVNS come from the germline V gene. V lost 6 bases, J lost 5 bases, and 10 bases stayed unmatched. The CDR3 loop spans 15 amino acids. Full variable domain (outside the CDR3, taken from reference TRBV25-1 and TRBJ2-1): EADIYQTPRYLVIGTGKKITLECSQTMGHDKMYWYQQDPGMELHLIHYSYGVNSTEKGDLSSESTVSRIRTEHFPLTLESARPSHTSQYLCASSVWGGPHNEQFFGPGTRLTVL.

This clonotype has a handful of counts. The V gene is TRBV5-5, the J gene TRBJ2-7; 11 bases are a match to TRBD2. CDR3 size: 16 residues. Germline trimming cut 6 bases from V and 6 bases from J; bases unmatched to any gene: 14. Germline V gene data show CDR1 as SGHKS and CDR2 as YYEKEE (reference sequence). For the CDR3, the DNA is TGTGCCAGCACCCCCGGGACTAGCGGACCCCTGGGCGAGCAGTACTTC. Protein sequence: CASTPGTSGPLGEQYF.

This clonotype was counted ten times or more. The J gene is TRBJ2-1, the V gene TRBV20-1; 13 positions agree with TRBD2. Trimming cost V 2 bases and J 1 base; bases outside gene matches: 5. The germline V gene has CDR1 DFQATT and CDR2 SNEGSKA (reference sequence). CDR3 size: 17 residues. The CDR3 region has the DNA TGCAGTGCTAGAACTAGCGGGAGGGCTCGTTCCTACAATGAGCAGTTCTTC. Translated, it gives CSARTSGRARSYNEQFF.

This rearrangement joins TRBV24-1 to TRBJ2-3; D is unclear. The CDR3 runs to 14 residues. Germline V CDR1 and CDR2: KGHDR, SFDVKD. V lost 7 bases and J lost 0, with 10 bases in between. The chain's CDR3 is CATRKHSSTDTQYF. For the CDR3, the DNA is TGTGCCACCAGGAAGCACTCTAGCACAGATACGCAGTATTTT.

The chain is built from TRBV12-3 or TRBV12-4 and TRBJ1-2, with 7 bases aligning to TRBD1. J lost 7 bases, V lost 3 bases, and 5 bases had no gene match. CDR3 length: 13 residues. CDR3 sequence reads: CASSLRGQSGYTF. CDR3 coding DNA: TGTGCCAGCAGTTTGAGGGGGCAGAGTGGCTACACCTTC.

This clonotype was counted many times. This chain connects TRBV5-1 to TRBJ2-3; the match to TRBD2 covers 9 bases. Germline V gene data show CDR1 as SGHRS and CDR2 as YFSETQ. Unmatched junction bases numbered 3, after V lost 4 bases and J lost 6 bases. The length of the CDR3 is 13 residues. The chain's CDR3 is CASSTGLADTQYF. The CDR3 bases are TGCGCCAGCAGCACAGGACTAGCGGATACGCAGTATTTT.

J is TRBJ2-2 and V is TRBV5-1; no definite D call. Trimming removed 2 bases from V and 4 bases from J, with 6 bases in between. CDR3 length: 13 residues. Germline loops: CDR1 SGHRS, CDR2 YFSETQ. The CDR3 coding sequence is TGCGCCAGCAGCTTTAAGGGCACCGGGGAGCTGTTTTTT. It yields the protein CASSFKGTGELFF.

This clonotype was seen ten or more times. This chain uses TRBV29-1 with TRBJ2-2; 10 nucleotides align to TRBD1. Unmatched junction bases numbered 2, after V lost 7 bases and J lost 3 bases. The germline V gene encodes CDR1 SQVTM and CDR2 ANQGSEA. This CDR3 is built from 13 residues. CDR3 protein: CSGGTGDTGELFF. In DNA form, the CDR3 reads TGCAGCGGGGGGACAGGGGACACCGGGGAGCTGTTTTTT.

This clonotype appeared a few times. V is TRBV7-9 and J is TRBJ2-7; D unclear. Trimming removed 6 bases from V and 0 bases from J, with 9 bases in between. CDR3 length: 13 residues. Germline values: CDR1 SEHNR, CDR2 FQNEAQ (reference sequence). In nucleotides, the CDR3 is TGTGCCAGCAGGCTCGAAAACTCCTACGAGCAGTACTTC. Its translation: CASRLENSYEQYF.

The sample holds many counts of this clonotype. The V gene is TRBV4-1, the J gene TRBJ2-1; 10 positions agree with TRBD2. J gave up 4 bases and V 4 bases, and 13 bases lay outside the gene matches. This CDR3 is 18 amino acids long. CDR1 MGHRA and CDR2 YSYEKL come from the germline V gene. Here the CDR3 DNA reads TGCGCCAGCAGCCTCCTGGAGGCTAGCGGGAGTTTATACAATGAGCAGTTCTTC. It yields the protein CASSLLEASGSLYNEQFF.

The chain links TRBV12-3 or TRBV12-4 to TRBJ2-1; D is possibly TRBD1 or TRBD2 (6 bases each). There are 15 residues in the CDR3. Trimming cost V 5 bases and J 2 bases, with 13 bases left between them. The CDR3 loop is CASSHRERAYNEQFF. As DNA, the CDR3 is TGTGCCAGCAGTCACAGGGAGCGGGCCTACAATGAGCAGTTCTTC.

This chain links TRBV6-4 with TRBJ2-1; D may be TRBD1 or TRBD2 (5 bases each). V was shortened by 4 bases and J by 6 bases, with 13 bases between the two germline ends. Germline V gene lookup returns CDR1 MRHNA and CDR2 SNTAGT. This CDR3 contains 14 residues. CDR3 residues: CASSVGPPPNEQFF. The CDR3 region has the DNA TGTGCCAGCAGTGTGGGACCGCCCCCCAATGAGCAGTTCTTC.

A few counts support this clonotype. The rearrangement uses TRBV5-1 and TRBJ2-1; D is unresolved. This CDR3 is 16 amino acids long. The germline V and J ends were trimmed by 0 bases and 2 bases, with 12 bases remaining between them. CDR1 is SGHRS and CDR2 is YFSETQ in the germline V gene. CDR3 in amino acids: CASSLVFKTTYNEQFF. CDR3 in DNA: TGCGCCAGCAGCTTGGTATTCAAGACAACCTACAATGAGCAGTTCTTC.

This clonotype was observed a few times. The V gene is TRBV18, the J gene TRBJ2-7, with D uncertain. The CDR3 extends over 13 amino acids. Germline-derived CDR1 and CDR2 are KGHSH and LQKENI. The ends were cut back, 2 bases at V and 4 bases at J, with 9 bases in the middle. The CDR3 bases are TGTGCCAGCTCACCAACCAACCAATACGAGCAGTACTTC. It translates to CASSPTNQYEQYF.

The chain employs TRBV29-1 and TRBJ2-2, with 7 bases that match TRBD1. The CDR3 extends over 13 amino acids. CDR1 is SQVTM and CDR2 is ANQGSEA in the germline V gene. Trimming took 7 bases from V and 1 from J; bases not matched to a gene: 3. CDR3 residues: CSGQGMNTGELFF. The CDR3 bases are TGCAGCGGACAGGGAATGAACACCGGGGAGCTGTTTTTT.

In this sample, this clonotype turned up a few times. V gene TRBV4-1 combines with J gene TRBJ2-2, with 8 bases fitting TRBD2. Germline loops: CDR1 MGHRA, CDR2 YSYEKL. The CDR3 totals 15 residues. The junction had 8 bases not matched to a gene; V was cut back by 6 bases and J by 5 bases. CDR3 protein: CASRRGTSFTGELFF. The CDR3 DNA reads TGCGCCAGCAGACGCGGGACTAGTTTTACCGGGGAGCTGTTTTTT.

The V and J genes are TRBV4-2 and TRBJ2-5; 8 nucleotides match TRBD2. The CDR3 is made up of 15 amino acids. The V gene end was trimmed by 5 bases and the J gene end by 2 bases; junction bases not matched to a gene: 7. Germline CDR1 LGHNA, CDR2 YNFKEQ. The DNA for the CDR3 is TGTGCCAGCAGCTATTCAGCGGGGGCTCAAGAGACCCAGTACTTC. It is translated as CASSYSAGAQETQYF.

This rearrangement joins TRBV10-3 to TRBJ2-1, with D tentatively TRBD1 or TRBD2 (7 bases each). Trimming cost V 7 bases and J 5 bases, with 27 bases left between them. The CDR3 loop spans 18 amino acids. In germline, CDR1 is ENHRY, CDR2 SYGVKD. In DNA, the CDR3 is TGTGCCATCACTCGGACAGCCAGGGGGGGGGAGGAAGACAATGAGCAGTTCTTC. Translation gives CAITRTARGGEEDNEQFF.

Only a few counts were recorded for this clonotype. CDR3: CASSSHLGAANTGELFF. CDR3 sequence (DNA): TGTGCCAGCAGTTCCCACTTGGGGGCTGCGAACACCGGGGAGCTGTTTTTT. The rearrangement uses TRBV27 and TRBJ2-2; possible D gene TRBD1, 6 bases. Germline-derived CDR1 and CDR2 are MNHEY and SMNVEV (reference sequence). The CDR3 length is 17 residues. Trimming took off 4 bases at V and 0 bases at J, with 15 bases between the two ends.

The chain is built from TRBV7-9 and TRBJ2-5; 11 bases agree with TRBD2. From germline, CDR1 is SEHNR and CDR2 FQNEAQ (reference sequence). With 5 bases clipped from V and 4 bases from J, the junction kept 6 bases outside the gene matches. The CDR3 covers 15 residues. The CDR3: CASSAGLAEAETQYF. The CDR3 DNA follows: TGTGCCAGCAGCGCGGGACTAGCGGAGGCAGAGACCCAGTACTTC.

This clonotype was picked up a small number of times. This chain uses TRBV29-1 with TRBJ2-7, with 7 nucleotides matching TRBD1. Germline V CDR1 and CDR2: SQVTM, ANQGSEA. The CDR3 runs 15 residues. With V trimmed by 4 bases and J by 0 bases, 9 bases remained unmatched. Here the CDR3 DNA reads TGCAGCGTTGTCCGAGGACAGGCCAGCTCCTACGAGCAGTACTTC. This sequence encodes CSVVRGQASSYEQYF.

The chain employs TRBV24-1 and TRBJ2-2; D gene unclear. The CDR3 sequence is 13 residues long. From germline, CDR1 is KGHDR and CDR2 SFDVKD. Trimming left V 4 bases short and J 5 bases short, with 7 bases between. DNA of the CDR3: TGTGCCACCAGTGACCCTATTACCGGGGAGCTGTTTTTT. Translation: CATSDPITGELFF.